This T cell receptor (beta chain) was identified during a study of shared clonotypes between healthy human individuals. Study as a whole: The donor pool was made up of two women and three men aged 18 to 49. Study observations and caveats: Researchers found naive subsets generally carried larger estimated richness than memory subsets.

Notes on this clone: Its antigen is unknown.

Germline CDR1 and CDR2: SGHRS and YFSETQ. Trimming stripped 3 bases from V and 3 bases from J, with 11 bases between. The CDR3 sequence is 14 residues long. Both subsets, CD45RA+ naive and CD45RA-negative memory, were split from the CD4+ cells. Genomic DNA of every subset was divided equally among multiple immunoSEQ plates. Assay: immunoSEQ multiplex PCR; the TCRdb copy retains only in-frame clones and omits some. The sample holds roughly 2.2 million clones; 93% are singletons and the top ten take 0.35% to 0.45%. The rearrangement joins TRBV5-1 to TRBJ2-3, with D perhaps being TRBD1 or TRBD2 (5 bases each). The sequence was obtained from a man between 18 and 35 years old in good health. Some clones in this sample may be carry-over from other donors' samples. Input material: naive CD4+ T cells from PBMCs. Subset of the sample: CD45RA+ positively selected. CDR3: CASSWGPGTDTQYF. CDR3 nucleotides: TGCGCCAGCAGCTGGGGACCAGGTACAGATACGCAGTATTTT.